Each of the 5 T cell receptor beta chains below was sequenced from the same sample in a study of blood T cell repertoires in COVID-19. The protocol was immunoSEQ multiplex PCR, while the TCRdb copy is restricted to in-frame clones and leaves out a portion. The sample records 200,000 to 250,000 clones, around nine tenths being singletons. Sequencing used PBMCs or T cells enriched from blood (not recorded which). Source of these receptors: a woman younger than 45 who had been exposed to COVID-19.

This chain uses TRBV11-2 with TRBJ2-1; 10 bases map to TRBD2. V was clipped by 3 bases and J by 2 bases; unmatched bases: 7. Germline V lookup: CDR1 SGHAT, CDR2 FQNNGV. The length of the CDR3 is 17 residues. This CDR3 is CASSLASGSVTYNEQFF. The DNA of the CDR3 is TGTGCCAGCAGCTTGGCTAGCGGGAGTGTCACCTACAATGAGCAGTTCTTC.

The rearrangement uses TRBV2 and TRBJ2-3, with TRBD2 matching over 8 bases. V was pared by 6 bases and J by 2 bases, with 13 bases of the junction left unmatched. This CDR3 is built from 17 residues. Germline V gene data show CDR1 as SNHLY and CDR2 as FYNNEI. The CDR3 here is CASSPVGLEELTDTQYF. CDR3 nucleotide sequence: TGTGCCAGCAGCCCGGTGGGACTAGAGGAGCTCACAGATACGCAGTATTTT.

V gene TRBV29-1 combines with J gene TRBJ1-2, with D perhaps TRBD1 (6 bases). The germline V gene has CDR1 SQVTM and CDR2 ANQGSEA. Trimming took 6 bases from V and 4 from J, leaving 15 bases between them. This CDR3 has 13 amino acids. The CDR3 spells CSVAWTDPYGYTF. The CDR3 nucleotides are TGCAGCGTCGCTTGGACAGATCCCTATGGCTACACCTTC.

V and J are TRBV6-1 and TRBJ1-6; 9 nucleotides line up with TRBD1. V lost 2 bases to trimming and J lost 10 bases; unmatched junction nucleotides: 12. CDR3 length equals 17 residues. In germline, CDR1 is MNHNS, CDR2 SASEGT. In DNA, the CDR3 is TGTGCCAGCAGTGAACCAAAGACCGGGACAGGGTGGTCACCCCTCCACTTT. Its translation is CASSEPKTGTGWSPLHF.

This chain joins TRBV15 and TRBJ1-1; the match to TRBD1 covers 7 bases. V dropped 2 bases and J dropped 0; count of bases not matched to a gene: 6. The CDR3 has 16 residues. Germline-derived CDR1 and CDR2 are LNHNV and YYDKDF (reference sequence). The CDR3 coding sequence is TGTGCCACCAGCAGACAGGGGGTATATATGAACACTGAAGCTTTCTTT. Protein product: CATSRQGVYMNTEAFF.